This record concerns one T cell receptor (beta chain) sequence. Antigen: not known. The entry originates in a study of T cell repertoires in cytomegalovirus infection. General study points: Dominating the ex vivo response were TCR beta clonotypes that were CMV-specific and HLA-C-restricted.

Trimming took 6 bases from V and 1 from J; bases not matched to a gene: 8. This CDR3 spans 15 amino acids. TCRdb reprocessed the reads with MiXCR, giving one entry per CDR3 protein. The repertoire has about 330,000 distinct CDR3 sequences, more than 8% of them found once; the top ten carry roughly 4%. Material for sequencing was PBMCs. The V gene is TRBV12-3 or TRBV12-4, the J gene TRBJ2-7, with TRBD2 matching 8 bases. The TCR comes from a human donor in good health (CMV status not recorded). Some clones in this sample may be carry-over from other donors' samples. The CDR3 protein is CASSPRGGPSYEQYF. The CDR3 nucleotides are TGTGCCAGCAGCCCTCGGGGGGGCCCATCCTACGAGCAGTACTTC.